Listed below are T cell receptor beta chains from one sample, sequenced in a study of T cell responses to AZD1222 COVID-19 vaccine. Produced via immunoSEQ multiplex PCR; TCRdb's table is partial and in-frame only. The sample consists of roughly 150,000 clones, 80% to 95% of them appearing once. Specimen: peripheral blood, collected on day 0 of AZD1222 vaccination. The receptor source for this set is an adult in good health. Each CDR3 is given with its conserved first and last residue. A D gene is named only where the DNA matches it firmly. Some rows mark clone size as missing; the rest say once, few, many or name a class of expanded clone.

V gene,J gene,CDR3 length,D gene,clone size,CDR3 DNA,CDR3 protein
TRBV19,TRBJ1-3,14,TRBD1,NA,TGTGCCAGCAGCGGACAGGGAATTGGAAACACCATATATTTT,CASSGQGIGNTIYF
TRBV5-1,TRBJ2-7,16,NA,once,TGCGCCAGCACTTGGGGCTGGGAAGAACCTACTTACGAGCAGTACTTC,CASTWGWEEPTYEQYF
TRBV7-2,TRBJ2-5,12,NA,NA,TGTGCCAGCAGCTTCTCCGGAGAGACCCAGTACTTC,CASSFSGETQYF
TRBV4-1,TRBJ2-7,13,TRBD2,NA,TGCGCCAGCAGCCAAGATCTGGGGACTAGCGTGTACTTC,CASSQDLGTSVYF
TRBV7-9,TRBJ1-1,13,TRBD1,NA,TGTGCCAGCAGCTTCCAGGGGGCCTCTGAAGCTTTCTTT,CASSFQGASEAFF
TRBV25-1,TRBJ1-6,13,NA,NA,TGTGCCAGCACGAGAAACTATAATTCACCCCTCCACTTT,CASTRNYNSPLHF
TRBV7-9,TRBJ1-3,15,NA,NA,TGTGCCAGCAGCTTAGTGGAAGCAGGTGGAAACACCATATATTTT,CASSLVEAGGNTIYF
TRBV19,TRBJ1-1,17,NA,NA,TGTGCCAGTAGTATGGTCACAGGGAACGTTTGGAACACTGAAGCTTTCTTT,CASSMVTGNVWNTEAFF
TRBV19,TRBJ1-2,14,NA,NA,TGTGCCAGTAGCTGGACTGGGGCTAGCTATGGCTACACCTTC,CASSWTGASYGYTF
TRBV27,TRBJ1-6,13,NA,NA,TGTGCCAGCAGGCGACCGCCTAATTCACCCCTCCACTTT,CASRRPPNSPLHF
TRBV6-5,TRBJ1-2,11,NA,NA,TGTGCCAGCACCGACCCGGGGGGCTACACCTTC,CASTDPGGYTF
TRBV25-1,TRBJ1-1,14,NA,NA,TGTGCCAGCAGTCCTCAGGGTAGGGGCACTGAAGCTTTCTTT,CASSPQGRGTEAFF
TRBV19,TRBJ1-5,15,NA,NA,TGTGCCAGTAGTATAGGAGGCACCCTCAATCAGCCCCAGCATTTT,CASSIGGTLNQPQHF
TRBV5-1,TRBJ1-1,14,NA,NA,TGCGCCAGCAGCCACCCGGGAGGGGGGGGCGAAGCTTTCTTT,CASSHPGGGGEAFF
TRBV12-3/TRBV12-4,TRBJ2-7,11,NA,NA,TGTGCCAGCAGTTTTGAAAACGAGCAGTACTTC,CASSFENEQYF
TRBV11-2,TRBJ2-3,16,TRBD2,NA,TGTGCCAGCAGCGGTGGACTAGCGGGGATCGGAGATACGCAGTATTTT,CASSGGLAGIGDTQYF
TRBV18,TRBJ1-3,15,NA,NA,TGTGCCAGCTCGCTGGGGAGGGGAACTGGAAACACCATATATTTT,CASSLGRGTGNTIYF
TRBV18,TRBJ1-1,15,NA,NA,TGTGCCAGCGCTATACAGGCCCTGATGAACACTGAAGCTTTCTTT,CASAIQALMNTEAFF
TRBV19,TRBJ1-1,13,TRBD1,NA,TGTGCCAGTATCAGGGGGCGCGGGACTGAAGCTTTCTTT,CASIRGRGTEAFF
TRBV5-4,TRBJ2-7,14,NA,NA,TGTGCCAGCAGCAATGACTACCAAGCCTACGAGCAGTACTTC,CASSNDYQAYEQYF
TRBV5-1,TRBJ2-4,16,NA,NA,TGCGCCAGCAGCTTGGGGGCGGCGCTAGCCAAAAACATTCAGTACTTC,CASSLGAALAKNIQYF
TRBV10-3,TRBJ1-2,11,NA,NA,TGTGCCATCAGTGAATTCGGAGGCTACACCTTC,CAISEFGGYTF